The 30 T cell receptor beta chains below were found in one sample sequenced in a study of cytomegalovirus exposure and HLA in healthy donors. 60 Vbeta and 13 Jbeta primers were used in PCR. Assay: immunoSEQ multiplex PCR; the TCRdb copy retains only in-frame clones and omits some. The data show roughly 200,000 clones, with about 80% seen just once and approximately 2% held by the top ten. What was sequenced was PBMCs. These TCRs come from a man aged 25-45 years in good health and CMV-seronegative.

This chain connects TRBV5-1 to TRBJ1-4; D unclear. This CDR3 region has 16 residues. The V gene lost 1 base and the J gene lost 5 bases, with 15 bases spanning the gap. Germline V lookup: CDR1 SGHRS, CDR2 YFSETQ. CDR3 in DNA: TGCGCCAGCAGCTTGCAGTCACCCGAGGGAAATGAAAAACTGTTTTTT. It yields the protein CASSLQSPEGNEKLFF.

This clone was seen once. The rearrangement links TRBV4-1 to TRBJ2-3; no reliable D call. The germline V gene has CDR1 MGHRA and CDR2 YSYEKL. V was cut by 3 bases and J by 4 bases, with 14 bases left in between. This CDR3 comprises 15 residues. This chain's CDR3 is CASSQPPSTADTQYF. CDR3 nucleotides: TGCGCCAGCAGCCAGCCCCCCTCTACTGCAGATACGCAGTATTTT.

A few counts support this clone. The V and J genes are TRBV11-2 and TRBJ2-7; D remains unclear. V shed 5 bases and J shed 7 bases, with 9 bases lying between them. CDR1 SGHAT and CDR2 FQNNGV come from the germline V gene. The CDR3 extends over 11 amino acids. CDR3 loop: CASSGILEQYF. The DNA of the CDR3 is TGTGCCAGCAGCGGTATACTAGAGCAGTACTTC.

V and J are TRBV7-2 and TRBJ2-3; 7 bases align to TRBD1. J was trimmed by 4 bases and V by 0 bases; bases with no gene match: 7. The CDR3 totals 16 residues. In germline, CDR1 is SGHTA, CDR2 FQGNSA. Here the CDR3 reads CASSLAGRGLADTQYF. The CDR3 DNA follows: TGTGCCAGCAGCTTAGCCGGCAGGGGGTTGGCAGATACGCAGTATTTT.

The rearrangement links TRBV28 to TRBJ1-2, with 7 bases matching TRBD1. The V gene end was trimmed by 6 bases and the J gene end by 3 bases; junction bases not matched to a gene: 7. The CDR3 has 14 amino acids. Germline V gives CDR1 MDHEN, CDR2 SYDVKM. The DNA of the CDR3 is TGTGCCAGCAGCGAGACAGGGTGGGACTATGGCTACACCTTC. Translating gives CASSETGWDYGYTF.

This sequence joins TRBV5-1 and TRBJ2-7; TRBD2 agrees at 8 bases. Germline trimming cut 0 bases from V and 5 bases from J; bases unmatched to any gene: 13. The CDR3 is 17 amino acids. CDR1 and CDR2 (germline): SGHRS, YFSETQ. In DNA, the CDR3 is TGCGCCAGCAGCTTGGCGCTTTCGTCAGCGGGAGAGGACGAGCAGTACTTC. Amino acid sequence: CASSLALSSAGEDEQYF.

This chain links TRBV19 with TRBJ2-1, with D possibly matching TRBD1 (5 bases). CDR3 length: 16 amino acids. In germline, CDR1 is LNHDA, CDR2 SQIVND (reference sequence). Trimming took off 3 bases at V and 6 bases at J, with 18 bases between the two ends. The CDR3 DNA follows: TGTGCCAGTAGTATTCTCGGCGGCCAGGGTGTCAATGAGCAGTTCTTC. Amino acid sequence: CASSILGGQGVNEQFF.

This clone was counted between two and nine times. The chain employs TRBV6-1 and TRBJ2-3; TRBD2 aligns across 8 bases. V lost 4 bases, J lost 0 bases, and 6 bases stayed unmatched. This CDR3 has 16 residues. CDR1 and CDR2 (germline): MNHNS, SASEGT. CDR3 region: CASSARTSPSTDTQYF. The CDR3, as DNA: TGTGCCAGCAGTGCTCGGACTAGCCCTAGCACAGATACGCAGTATTTT.

The chain employs TRBV11-2 and TRBJ2-7; tentative D call: TRBD1 (6 bases). The CDR3 is 15 residues long. The germline gives CDR1 SGHAT, CDR2 FQNNGV. Trimming stripped 2 bases from V and 1 base from J, with 12 bases between. The CDR3 protein is CASSLRLQGSYEQYF. As DNA, the CDR3 is TGTGCCAGCAGCTTAAGACTCCAGGGGTCCTACGAGCAGTACTTC.

This clone showed up just a few times. This chain links TRBV27 with TRBJ2-1; 10 bases align to TRBD2. V was clipped by 1 base and J by 8 bases; unmatched bases: 5. The CDR3 consists of 15 residues. The germline V gene encodes CDR1 MNHEY and CDR2 SMNVEV (reference sequence). The CDR3 coding sequence is TGTGCCAGCAGTTTATTACTAGCGGGATCAGATGAGCAGTTCTTC. Protein: CASSLLLAGSDEQFF.

For this clone: A read error may produce the germline difference seen at one junction end. The chain uses TRBV7-7 and TRBJ2-1; 7 nucleotides line up with TRBD2. Germline CDR1 reads SSHAT; CDR2 reads FNYEAQ (reference sequence). The CDR3 runs 14 residues. The CDR3 region has the DNA TGTGCTAGCAGCCTTGGGACTAATTACAATGAGCAGTTCTTC. This encodes CASSLGTNYNEQFF.

The CDR3 DNA follows: TGTGCCAGTAGTATCTCCGGGAACGAGCAGTACTTC. This encodes CASSISGNEQYF. This chain connects TRBV19 to TRBJ2-7, with D tentatively TRBD2 (5 bases). The germline CDR1 and CDR2 sequences are LNHDA and SQIVND (reference sequence). V dropped 3 bases and J dropped 5 bases, with 8 bases sitting between them. The CDR3 consists of 12 residues. The variable domain in full, with the rest retrieved from reference TRBV19 and TRBJ2-7, is DGGITQSPKYLFRKEGQNVTLSCEQNLNHDAMYWYRQDPGQGLRLIYYSQIVNDFQKGDIAEGYSVSREKKESFPLTVTSAQKNPTAFYLCASSISGNEQYFGPGTRLTVT.

J is TRBJ2-7 and V is TRBV16; 9 nucleotides match TRBD1. J gave up 2 bases and V 6 bases, and 11 bases lay outside the gene matches. The CDR3 contains 16 residues. The germline V gene encodes CDR1 KGHSY and CDR2 FQNENV. The CDR3 loop is CASSSSWDRVPYEQYF. CDR3 DNA sequence: TGTGCCAGCAGTTCAAGTTGGGACAGGGTGCCCTACGAGCAGTACTTC.

Comments on this clone: Within the sample, other DNA sequences also encode this same CDR3. This rearrangement joins TRBV1 to TRBJ2-5; the table's TRBD2 call for D was not verified on the DNA. TRBV1 is termed a pseudogene. There are 16 residues in the CDR3. CDR3 sequence reads: CTSSHSGRMIGETQYF. In DNA form, the CDR3 reads TGCACCAGCAGCCATAGCGGGAGAATGATAGGGGAGACCCAGTACTTC.

The chain's CDR3 is CASSLTTNYGYTF. The CDR3 bases are TGCGCCAGCAGCTTGACTACTAACTATGGCTACACCTTC. The chain joins TRBV5-1 to TRBJ1-2, with D unclear. This CDR3 comprises 13 residues. Trimming stripped 1 base from V and 0 bases from J, with 4 bases between. Germline values: CDR1 SGHRS, CDR2 YFSETQ. The whole variable domain, remainder taken from reference TRBV5-1 and TRBJ1-2, is KAGVTQTPRYLIKTRGQQVTLSCSPISGHRSVSWYQQTPGQGLQFLFEYFSETQRNKGNFPGRFSGRQFSNSRSEMNVSTLELGDSALYLCASSLTTNYGYTFGSGTRLTVV.

The chain is built from TRBV11-2 and TRBJ2-6; D gene uncertain. Germline CDR1 is SGHAT and CDR2 is FQNNGV. The CDR3 contains 16 residues. V lost 0 bases, J lost 0 bases, and 6 bases lay in between. CDR3 sequence (DNA): TGTGCCAGCAGCTTAGATGTAGCCTCTGGGGCCAACGTCCTGACTTTC. Amino acids: CASSLDVASGANVLTF.

This clone was seen a few times. This sequence joins TRBV30 and TRBJ1-3; D is undetermined. The CDR3 is 10 amino acids. Germline V gene sequence: CDR1 GTSNPN, CDR2 SVGIG (reference sequence). V shed 5 bases and J shed 7 bases, with 6 bases lying between them. CDR3 nucleotides: TGTGCCTGGGGAGGGAACACCATATATTTT. It specifies CAWGGNTIYF.

The chain links TRBV5-1 to TRBJ2-1, with 8 bases lining up with TRBD1. CDR1 is SGHRS and CDR2 is YFSETQ in the germline V gene. The CDR3 has 13 residues. V dropped 8 bases and J dropped 6; count of bases not matched to a gene: 7. CDR3: CASQTGALNEQFF. The CDR3 DNA follows: TGCGCCAGTCAGACAGGGGCCCTCAATGAGCAGTTCTTC.

This chain uses TRBV5-5 with TRBJ2-3, with D possibly matching TRBD2 (6 bases). The CDR3 is 16 residues long. V gave up 0 bases and J gave up 2 bases, with 13 bases separating them. The germline V gene encodes CDR1 SGHKS and CDR2 YYEKEE (reference sequence). The CDR3 reads CASSLGKGGPTDTQYF. The CDR3 DNA reads as TGTGCCAGCAGCTTGGGAAAGGGAGGACCCACAGATACGCAGTATTTT.

The chain links TRBV9 to TRBJ2-1; TRBD2 aligns across 13 bases. This CDR3 has 17 amino acids. V shed 0 bases, J shed 8 bases, and the junction held 8 bases outside the gene matches. Looked up from germline, CDR1 is SGDLS and CDR2 is YYNGEE. CDR3 nucleotides: TGTGCCAGCAGCGTAGCTACACTAGCGGGAGGGTTTGATGAGCAGTTCTTC. Its translation: CASSVATLAGGFDEQFF.

V and J are TRBV6-6 and TRBJ1-1, with D unclear. The V gene's germline CDR1 is MNHNY and CDR2 SVGAGI (reference sequence). CDR3 size: 15 residues. The V end lost 5 bases, the J end lost 0 bases, and 13 bases lay between the germline ends. DNA for the CDR3: TGTGCCAGCAGTCCCATTTCAACAGTGAACACTGAAGCTTTCTTT. It translates to CASSPISTVNTEAFF.

The genes are TRBV7-9 and TRBJ1-2; D perhaps matches TRBD1 (5 bases). V was shortened by 5 bases and J by 6 bases, with 16 bases between the two germline ends. The germline V gene encodes CDR1 SEHNR and CDR2 FQNEAQ (reference sequence). The CDR3 totals 14 residues. The CDR3 region has the DNA TGTGCCAGCAGCGACGGACAAAGTAGGAATGGCTACACCTTC. Its protein is CASSDGQSRNGYTF.

Only a few counts were recorded for this clone. The chain recombines TRBV2 with TRBJ2-7; 10 bases are shared with TRBD2. In germline, CDR1 is SNHLY, CDR2 FYNNEI. V was clipped by 9 bases and J by 0 bases; unmatched bases: 5. CDR3 length: 14 amino acids. The CDR3 sequence is CASGLAGASYEQYF. DNA for the CDR3: TGTGCCAGTGGTCTAGCGGGAGCCTCCTACGAGCAGTACTTC.

V usage is TRBV6-6 and J usage is TRBJ1-1, with a weak D call TRBD1 (5 bases). V was trimmed by 5 bases and J by 4 bases, leaving 14 bases between them. The CDR3 covers 14 residues. Per germline, CDR1 MNHNY and CDR2 SVGAGI (reference sequence). The CDR3 here is CASSGTPRGTEAFF. The CDR3 DNA reads TGTGCCAGCAGTGGAACTCCTAGGGGCACTGAAGCTTTCTTT.

The CDR3 spells CASSLGTSGSYEQYF. The CDR3 DNA is TGTGCCAGCAGCCTGGGGACTAGCGGGAGCTACGAGCAGTACTTC. V is TRBV9 and J is TRBJ2-7; 14 bases are shared with TRBD2. CDR3 size: 15 residues. The ends lost 4 bases at V and 3 bases at J; junction bases unmatched: 3. Germline CDR1 and CDR2: SGDLS and YYNGEE. The full variable domain, rest sourced from reference TRBV9 and TRBJ2-7, is DSGVTQTPKHLITATGQRVTLRCSPRSGDLSVYWYQQSLDQGLQFLIQYYNGEERAKGNILERFSAQQFPDLHSELNLSSLELGDSALYFCASSLGTSGSYEQYFGPGTRLTVT.

The chain uses TRBV6-4 and TRBJ2-1, with 9 bases identical to TRBD2. The CDR3 extends over 14 amino acids. In germline, CDR1 is MRHNA, CDR2 SNTAGT. V shed 3 bases and J 6 bases; nucleotides not matched to a gene: 3. This chain's CDR3 is CASSEGGGANEQFF. For the CDR3, the DNA is TGTGCCAGCAGTGAGGGCGGGGGGGCCAATGAGCAGTTCTTC.

The chain uses TRBV7-9 and TRBJ2-7; D might be TRBD1 (5 bases). Trimming removed 1 base from V and 5 bases from J, with 18 bases in between. This CDR3 is 16 amino acids long. The germline gives CDR1 SEHNR, CDR2 FQNEAQ (reference sequence). CDR3 amino acids: CASSLGAAGFAHEQYF. As DNA, the CDR3 is TGTGCCAGCAGCTTAGGGGCGGCAGGGTTTGCCCACGAGCAGTACTTC.

V and J are TRBV7-2 and TRBJ2-2, with D possibly matching TRBD2 (5 bases). In germline, CDR1 is SGHTA, CDR2 FQGNSA. The CDR3 sequence is 12 residues long. V gave up 5 bases and J gave up 9 bases, with 10 bases separating them. This CDR3 reads CASSAPSRELFF. DNA for the CDR3: TGTGCCAGCAGCGCGCCTAGCCGGGAGCTGTTTTTT.

The chain recombines TRBV1 with TRBJ2-1; TRBD2, as called in the table, went unchecked against the DNA. TRBV1 has pseudogene status. The CDR3 is 18 residues long. In DNA form, the CDR3 reads TGCACCACCGAGCCGTGGCTAGCGGGACCGAGCTCCTACAATGAGCAGTTCTTC. Residues: CTTEPWLAGPSSYNEQFF.

Remarks on this clone: One end of the junction does not line up with germline, which may come from a read error. The rearrangement joins TRBV2 to TRBJ2-2; a possible D gene is TRBD2 (5 bases). The CDR3 totals 16 residues. CDR1 is SNHLY and CDR2 is FYNNEI in the germline V gene. This CDR3 reads CASSKFLATNTGKLFF. The CDR3 DNA is TGTGCCAGCAGTAAATTTCTTGCCACGAACACCGGGAAGCTGTTTTTT.